This T cell receptor beta chain was obtained from a study of blood T cell repertoires in COVID-19. The overall study: PBMCs, B-cell-depleted T cells, or T cells were the source of the cDNA or gDNA that made up the material.

V was trimmed by 0 bases and J by 4 bases, leaving 10 bases between them. Germline CDR1 and CDR2: SSHAT and FNYEAQ (reference sequence). There are 15 residues in the CDR3. This clone was counted a single time. In the authors' methods: Estimation of nucleated cell counts relied on the amplification of reference gene primers. Sequenced by immunoSEQ multiplex PCR; TCRdb stores in-frame clones only, minus some. D and trimming come from the DNA, and the V and J calls and clone size come from that table. Here the sample spans 95,000 to 150,000 clones, around 82% being singletons. Sequenced: peripheral blood. The TCR originated in a man older than 75 with active or convalescent COVID-19. V gene TRBV7-7 combines with J gene TRBJ2-1; D gene unclear. The CDR3 sequence is CASSLAPASYNEQFF. CDR3 nucleotides: TGTGCCAGCAGCTTAGCCCCGGCTAGTTACAATGAGCAGTTCTTC.